This entry lists 14 T cell receptor beta chains sequenced from one sample in a study of identical twins. TCRdb fed the 5' RACE reads into MiXCR, producing one record per CDR3 protein. The sample has a few hundred thousand distinct CDR3 sequences; approximately 8.6% are singletons. The same data also contributed to another study, on yellow fever vaccine responses in identical twins.

The sample consisted of CD8+ T cells sorted from blood. Receptors were obtained from a woman between 18 and 30 years old in good health.

This clonotype was counted ten times or more. The chain uses TRBV14 and TRBJ2-3; no clear D gene. The CDR3 is 14 residues long. V gave up 2 bases and J gave up 0 bases, with 6 bases separating them. Germline CDR1 is SGHDN and CDR2 is FVKESK. The CDR3 DNA sequence: TGTGCCAGCAGCCAACCCCTCAGCACAGATACGCAGTATTTT. This codes for CASSQPLSTDTQYF.

This clonotype was counted a few times. CDR3 amino acids: CASSLEGVEEQYF. In DNA, the CDR3 is TGCGCCAGCAGCTTGGAAGGAGTTGAAGAGCAGTACTTC. The chain employs TRBV5-1 and TRBJ2-7; no reliable D call. CDR3 length: 13 residues. Germline V gives CDR1 SGHRS, CDR2 YFSETQ. Trimming took off 0 bases at V and 7 bases at J, with 11 bases between the two ends.

This clonotype was observed a few times. This sequence joins TRBV27 and TRBJ2-2; D is undetermined. The CDR3 covers 14 residues. The germline V and J ends were trimmed by 2 bases and 8 bases, with 12 bases remaining between them. Germline V gene data show CDR1 as MNHEY and CDR2 as SMNVEV (reference sequence). CDR3 sequence (DNA): TGTGCCAGCAGTTTAATAGTTGTCCCTGGGGAGCTGTTTTTT. It specifies CASSLIVVPGELFF.

The chain links TRBV28 to TRBJ2-7; D gene ambiguous. Germline loops: CDR1 MDHEN, CDR2 SYDVKM. The CDR3 has 13 amino acids. V was clipped by 6 bases and J by 7 bases, with 16 bases between them. CDR3 coding DNA: TGTGCCAGCAGGACGGCTCCACCCGGGGAGCAGTACTTC. Translated: CASRTAPPGEQYF.

This clonotype was counted a few times. The rearrangement links TRBV7-9 to TRBJ1-2, with unresolved D. V was shortened by 4 bases and J by 4 bases, with 16 bases between the two germline ends. The CDR3 has 15 amino acids. From germline, CDR1 is SEHNR and CDR2 FQNEAQ (reference sequence). This CDR3 is CASSSGDLTLYGYTF. CDR3 in DNA: TGTGCCAGCAGCTCCGGAGACTTGACCCTCTATGGCTACACCTTC. Based on the CDR3 plus reference TRBV7-9 and TRBJ1-2, the full variable domain is DTGVSQNPRHKITKRGQNVTFRCDPISEHNRLYWYRQTLGQGPEFLTYFQNEAQLEKSRLLSDRFSAERPKGSFSTLEIQRTEQGDSAMYLCASSSGDLTLYGYTFGSGTRLTVV.

The V and J genes are TRBV11-1 and TRBJ2-1; TRBD2 matches at 7 bases. The CDR3 is 19 residues long. The germline gives CDR1 SGHAT, CDR2 FQDESV (reference sequence). The ends lost 2 bases at V and 4 bases at J; junction bases unmatched: 17. The CDR3 DNA follows: TGTGCCAGCAGCTTACGGTTCACTCTAGCGGCCGTTAATTACAATGAGCAGTTCTTC. It is translated as CASSLRFTLAAVNYNEQFF. The variable domain in full, with the rest retrieved from reference TRBV11-1 and TRBJ2-1, is EAEVAQSPRYKITEKSQAVAFWCDPISGHATLYWYRQILGQGPELLVQFQDESVVDDSQLPKDRFSAERLKGVDSTLKIQPAELGDSAMYLCASSLRFTLAAVNYNEQFFGPGTRLTVL.

V gene TRBV24-1 combines with J gene TRBJ1-1; 9 nucleotides match TRBD1. J was trimmed by 3 bases and V by 5 bases; bases with no gene match: 9. This CDR3 has 16 residues. Germline-derived CDR1 and CDR2 are KGHDR and SFDVKD. CDR3 coding DNA: TGTGCCACCAGTGGGGACAGGGTGAATGGGGACACTGAAGCTTTCTTT. It is translated as CATSGDRVNGDTEAFF.

This clonotype has at least ten counts. Written as DNA, the CDR3 is TGCAGCGTTGAGGATCTTACTGAGGGGGAAGCGCAGTATTTT. As protein: CSVEDLTEGEAQYF. The chain recombines TRBV29-1 with TRBJ2-3; maybe TRBD1 (6 bases). Trimming removed 3 bases from V and 10 bases from J, with 20 bases in between. CDR1 and CDR2 (germline): SQVTM, ANQGSEA. The CDR3 is made up of 14 amino acids.

This clonotype was recorded many times. The gene calls are TRBV7-9 and TRBJ1-4; the D is unclear. This CDR3 is built from 13 residues. Germline lookup yields CDR1 SEHNR and CDR2 FQNEAQ (reference sequence). V was shortened by 3 bases and J by 7 bases, with 9 bases between the two germline ends. CDR3 in DNA: TGTGCCAGCAGCTTCCGCGGGAGTGAAAAACTGTTTTTT. Translated, it gives CASSFRGSEKLFF.

The J gene is TRBJ2-5, the V gene TRBV4-3, with TRBD1 matching over 10 bases. The CDR3 consists of 18 residues. Germline V CDR1 and CDR2: LGHNA, YSLEER. Germline trimming cut 0 bases from V and 4 bases from J; bases unmatched to any gene: 11. The CDR3 loop reads CASSQDSYPTGGRETQYF. CDR3 nucleotides: TGCGCCAGCAGCCAAGATTCTTACCCGACAGGGGGCCGAGAGACCCAGTACTTC.

The J gene is TRBJ1-1, the V gene TRBV27; tentative D call: TRBD1 (5 bases). The germline gives CDR1 MNHEY, CDR2 SMNVEV (reference sequence). The CDR3 consists of 14 residues. V dropped 5 bases and J dropped 4 bases, with 14 bases sitting between them. The CDR3 DNA reads as TGTGCCAGCAGTCCCCTTGGGCAGGGCACTGAAGCTTTCTTT. This translates into CASSPLGQGTEAFF.

This clonotype has only a few counts. The chain recombines TRBV29-1 with TRBJ2-3; D gene ambiguous. This CDR3 comprises 14 residues. In germline, CDR1 is SQVTM, CDR2 ANQGSEA. V gave up 3 bases and J gave up 0 bases, with 10 bases separating them. For the CDR3, the DNA is TGCAGCGTTGACGGGCGCCCTAGCACAGATACGCAGTATTTT. Protein product: CSVDGRPSTDTQYF.

The rearrangement links TRBV7-9 to TRBJ2-1; D not certain. The germline CDR1 and CDR2 sequences are SEHNR and FQNEAQ (reference sequence). The CDR3 runs to 14 residues. Trimming left V 5 bases short and J 4 bases short, with 12 bases between. CDR3 residues: CASSRHVGYNEQFF. The CDR3, as DNA: TGTGCCAGCAGCCGGCATGTCGGTTACAATGAGCAGTTCTTC.

This clonotype was picked up a small number of times. The rearrangement uses TRBV7-9 and TRBJ1-6, with D perhaps matching TRBD1 (5 bases). V dropped 3 bases and J dropped 8 bases, with 17 bases sitting between them. Germline CDR1 reads SEHNR; CDR2 reads FQNEAQ (reference sequence). The CDR3 runs 16 residues. The CDR3 nucleotides read TGTGCCAGCAGCTTGATCGGGGCAGAGGATGATTCACCCCTCCACTTT. Amino acid sequence: CASSLIGAEDDSPLHF.